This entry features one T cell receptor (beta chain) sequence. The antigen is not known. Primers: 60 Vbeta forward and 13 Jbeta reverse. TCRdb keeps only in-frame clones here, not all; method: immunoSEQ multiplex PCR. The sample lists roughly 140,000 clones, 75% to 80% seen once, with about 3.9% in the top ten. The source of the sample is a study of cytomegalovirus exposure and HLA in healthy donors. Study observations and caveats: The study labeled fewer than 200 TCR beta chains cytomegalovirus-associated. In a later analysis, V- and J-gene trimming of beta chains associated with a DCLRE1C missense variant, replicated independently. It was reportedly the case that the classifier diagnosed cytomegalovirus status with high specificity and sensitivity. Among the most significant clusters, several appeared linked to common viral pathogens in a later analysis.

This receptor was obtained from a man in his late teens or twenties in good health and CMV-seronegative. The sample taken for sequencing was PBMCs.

The CDR3 DNA follows: TGTGCCAGCAGTTACTCTTTAGCGAGCTCCTACAATGAGCAGTTCTTC. This codes for CASSYSLASSYNEQFF. The chain couples TRBV6-6 to TRBJ2-1; a possible D gene is TRBD2 (5 bases). This CDR3 comprises 16 residues. The germline gives CDR1 MNHNY, CDR2 SVGAGI (reference sequence). Trimming cost V 0 bases and J 0 bases, with 9 bases left between them.